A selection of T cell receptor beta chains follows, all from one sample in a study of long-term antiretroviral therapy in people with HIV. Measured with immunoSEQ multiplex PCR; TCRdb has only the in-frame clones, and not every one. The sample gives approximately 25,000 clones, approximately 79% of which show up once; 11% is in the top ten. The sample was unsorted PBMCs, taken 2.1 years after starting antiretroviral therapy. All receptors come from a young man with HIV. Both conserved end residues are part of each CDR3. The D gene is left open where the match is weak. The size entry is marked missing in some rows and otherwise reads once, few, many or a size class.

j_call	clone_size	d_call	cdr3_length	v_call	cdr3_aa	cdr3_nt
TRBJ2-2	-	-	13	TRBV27	CASSVWGGRELFF	TGTGCCAGCAGTGTCTGGGGGGGCCGGGAGCTGTTTTTT
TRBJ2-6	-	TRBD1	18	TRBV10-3	CAISTGQDALSGANVLTF	TGTGCCATCAGTACCGGACAGGACGCGCTTTCTGGGGCCAACGTCCTGACTTTC
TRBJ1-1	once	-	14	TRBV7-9	CASSTKDTFTEAFF	TGTGCCAGCAGCACAAAGGACACCTTCACTGAAGCTTTCTTT
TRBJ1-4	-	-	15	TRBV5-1	CASIAGIQGNEKLFF	TGCGCCAGTATAGCGGGAATTCAGGGGAATGAAAAACTGTTTTTT
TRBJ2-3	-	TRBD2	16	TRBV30	CAWSVRGTSGRVTQYF	TGTGCCTGGAGTGTACGGGGAACTAGCGGGAGAGTGACGCAGTATTTT
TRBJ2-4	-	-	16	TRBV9	CASSATGTGAKNIQYF	TGTGCCAGCAGCGCTACCGGAACAGGGGCCAAAAACATTCAGTACTTC
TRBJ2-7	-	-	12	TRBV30	CAWSVSGYEQYF	TGTGCCTGGAGTGTTTCCGGCTACGAGCAGTACTTC
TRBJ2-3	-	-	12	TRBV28	CASASGWDTQYF	TGTGCCAGCGCGTCCGGATGGGATACGCAGTATTTT
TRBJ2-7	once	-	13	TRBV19	CASSISRSYEQYF	TGTGCCAGTAGTATTAGCAGATCCTACGAGCAGTACTTC
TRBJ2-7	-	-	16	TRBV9	CASSVAGQGPYYEQYF	TGTGCCAGCAGCGTAGCGGGACAAGGGCCCTACTACGAGCAGTACTTC
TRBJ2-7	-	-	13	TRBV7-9	CASSLGGTPEQYF	TGTGCCAGCAGCTTAGGGGGGACACCTGAGCAGTACTTC
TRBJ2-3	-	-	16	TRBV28	CASSFNRDLITDTQYF	TGTGCCAGCAGTTTTAATAGGGACTTAATCACAGATACGCAGTATTTT
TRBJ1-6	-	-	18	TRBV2	CASSEALLLSSYNSPLHF	TGTGCCAGCAGTGAAGCGCTCCTCCTTAGCTCCTATAATTCACCCCTCCACTTT
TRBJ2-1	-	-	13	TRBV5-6	CASSPWVDNEQFF	TGTGCCAGCAGCCCCTGGGTAGACAATGAGCAGTTCTTC
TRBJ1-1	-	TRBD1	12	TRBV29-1	CSARRTGPEAFF	TGCAGCGCTCGTCGGACAGGGCCTGAAGCTTTCTTT
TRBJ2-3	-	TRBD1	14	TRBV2	CASSPTGITDTQYF	TGTGCCAGCAGTCCGACAGGGATCACAGATACGCAGTATTTT
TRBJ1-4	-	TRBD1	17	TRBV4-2	CASSQALTGLTNEKLFF	TGTGCCAGCAGCCAAGCCTTGACAGGGCTAACTAATGAAAAACTGTTTTTT
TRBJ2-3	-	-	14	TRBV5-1	CASSPPVSTDTQYF	TGCGCCAGCAGCCCCCCCGTTAGCACAGATACGCAGTATTTT
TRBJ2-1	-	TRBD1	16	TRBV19	CASRTLSGTGSDEQFF	TGTGCCAGTAGAACCCTCTCCGGGACAGGGAGCGATGAGCAGTTCTTC
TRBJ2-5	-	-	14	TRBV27	CASRTHPTQETQYF	TGTGCCAGTAGGACCCACCCCACCCAAGAGACCCAGTACTTC
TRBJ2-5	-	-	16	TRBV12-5	CASGLGRDAAGETQYF	TGTGCTAGTGGTTTGGGAAGGGACGCCGCTGGAGAGACCCAGTACTTC
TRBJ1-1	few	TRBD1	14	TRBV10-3	CAIRAGQGFTEAFF	TGTGCCATCAGGGCGGGACAGGGGTTCACTGAAGCTTTCTTT
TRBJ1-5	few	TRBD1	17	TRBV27	CASSPRQGLGSNQPQHF	TGTGCCAGCAGTCCCCGACAGGGATTGGGTAGCAATCAGCCCCAGCATTTT
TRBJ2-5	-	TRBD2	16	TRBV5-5	CASSLGGQRGQETQYF	TGTGCCAGCAGCTTGGGGGGGCAGCGGGGGCAAGAGACCCAGTACTTC
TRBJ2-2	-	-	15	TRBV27	CASSLPGPNTGELFF	TGTGCCAGCAGTTTGCCGGGGCCGAACACCGGGGAGCTGTTTTTT
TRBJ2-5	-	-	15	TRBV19	CASSIEWADQETQYF	TGTGCCAGTAGTATAGAGTGGGCGGACCAAGAGACCCAGTACTTC
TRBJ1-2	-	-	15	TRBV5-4	CASSLGAGPSGGYTF	TGTGCCAGCAGCTTGGGGGCAGGGCCATCCGGGGGCTACACCTTC
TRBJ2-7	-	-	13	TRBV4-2	CASSQGQVGEQYF	TGTGCCAGCAGCCAAGGACAAGTCGGCGAGCAGTACTTC
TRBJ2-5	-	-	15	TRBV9	CASSVDPSFQETQYF	TGTGCCAGCAGCGTAGATCCTAGCTTCCAGGAGACCCAGTACTTC
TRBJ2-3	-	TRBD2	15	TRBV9	CASSVGLAVTDTQYF	TGTGCCAGCAGCGTAGGGCTAGCGGTCACAGATACGCAGTATTTT
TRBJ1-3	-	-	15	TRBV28	CASSFPRNSGNTIYF	TGTGCCAGCAGTTTTCCACGGAACTCTGGAAACACCATATATTTT
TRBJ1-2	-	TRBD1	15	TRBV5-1	CASSRDRGSHYGYTF	TGCGCCAGCAGCCGGGACAGGGGGTCTCACTATGGCTACACCTTC